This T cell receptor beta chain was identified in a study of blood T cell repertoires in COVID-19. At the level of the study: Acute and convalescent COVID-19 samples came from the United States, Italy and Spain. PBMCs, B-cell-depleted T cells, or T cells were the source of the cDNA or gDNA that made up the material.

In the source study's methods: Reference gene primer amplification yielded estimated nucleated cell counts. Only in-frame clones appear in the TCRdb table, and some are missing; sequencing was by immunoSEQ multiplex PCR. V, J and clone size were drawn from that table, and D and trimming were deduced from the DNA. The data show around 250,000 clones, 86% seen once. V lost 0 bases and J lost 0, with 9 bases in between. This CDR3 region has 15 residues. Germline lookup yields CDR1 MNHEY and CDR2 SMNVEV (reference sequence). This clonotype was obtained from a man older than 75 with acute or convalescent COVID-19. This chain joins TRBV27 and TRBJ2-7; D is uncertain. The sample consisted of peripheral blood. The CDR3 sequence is CASSLSNADSYEQYF. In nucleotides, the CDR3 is TGTGCCAGCAGTTTATCGAACGCAGACTCCTACGAGCAGTACTTC.